The T cell receptor beta chain described here comes from a study of T cells in women clearing cervical HPV infection. Study context: HLA type stays a possible confounder, typing being limited.

Genomic DNA, averaging approximately 1,100 ng per sample, yielded TCR beta CDR3 via immunoSEQ. TCRdb's table, derived via immunoSEQ multiplex PCR, lists solely in-frame clones and lacks some. In total, the table holds 20,000 to 25,000 clones. A note on this clone: Antigen: not known. The read comes to an end 3 residues before the CDR3 does, leaving the germline J gene to fill in the end.

CDR3 length: 12 amino acids. Germline lookup yields CDR1 SGHVS and CDR2 FQNEAQ. Whole-study findings and limits: Timing of associations relative to infection is unclear; T-cell subsets were not isolated. CIN3+ cases had significantly higher TCR richness than controls; evenness did not differ.

This TCR was recovered from a woman aged 18-70 years with a cervical HPV16 infection that either progressed to CIN3+ or cleared (not recorded which). This rearrangement joins TRBV7-8 to TRBJ2-4; maybe TRBD1 (5 bases). Sequencing was done on a sample of blood buffy coat. The CDR3 loop reads CASVDTEETQYF. The CDR3 DNA, read in part, is TGTGCCAGCGTGGACACAGAAGAGACT.